These T cell receptor beta chains were read from a single sample in a study of neurological immune-mediated disorders. TCRdb re-called the 5' RACE reads through MiXCR, storing one row per CDR3 protein. The sample holds 100,000 to 150,000 distinct CDR3 sequences, 3.2% seen once. Source material: PBMCs. All receptors come from a woman aged 25 to 39 with multiple sclerosis. The CDR3 runs from the conserved cysteine through the conserved F or W. A D gene is named only where the DNA matches it firmly. The size entry is marked missing in some rows and otherwise reads once, few, many or a size class.

clone size: many; D gene: NA; J gene: TRBJ2-7; V gene: TRBV4-3; CDR3 protein: CASSQDPGTYYEQYF; CDR3 DNA: TGCGCCAGCAGCCAAGATCCAGGGACATACTACGAGCAGTACTTC
clone size: many; D gene: TRBD1; J gene: TRBJ2-1; V gene: TRBV10-3; CDR3 protein: CATTGTGNHEQFF; CDR3 DNA: TGTGCCACCACCGGGACAGGGAACCATGAGCAGTTCTTC
clone size: many; D gene: NA; J gene: TRBJ1-5; V gene: TRBV12-3/TRBV12-4; CDR3 protein: CASRDTDPYQPQHF; CDR3 DNA: TGTGCCAGCAGGGACACGGACCCCTATCAGCCCCAGCATTTT
clone size: many; D gene: TRBD1; J gene: TRBJ2-2; V gene: TRBV6-4; CDR3 protein: CASSEEAGGHTGELFF; CDR3 DNA: TGTGCCAGCAGTGAGGAGGCAGGGGGACACACCGGGGAGCTGTTTTTT
clone size: many; D gene: NA; J gene: TRBJ2-7; V gene: TRBV3-2; CDR3 protein: CASRRGTYEQYF; CDR3 DNA: TGTGCCAGCAGAAGAGGGACCTACGAGCAGTACTTC
clone size: many; D gene: NA; J gene: TRBJ1-3; V gene: TRBV12-3/TRBV12-4; CDR3 protein: CASSPAGNTIYF; CDR3 DNA: TGTGCCAGCAGCCCCGCCGGAAACACCATATATTTT
clone size: many; D gene: NA; J gene: TRBJ2-7; V gene: TRBV7-2; CDR3 protein: CASSSDSAGHLYEQYF; CDR3 DNA: TGTGCCAGCAGCTCTGACAGCGCCGGACACCTTTACGAGCAGTACTTC
clone size: many; D gene: NA; J gene: TRBJ1-4; V gene: TRBV27; CDR3 protein: CASSLGVTSNEKLFF; CDR3 DNA: TGTGCCAGCAGTCTAGGAGTGACTTCTAATGAAAAACTGTTTTTT
clone size: NA; D gene: NA; J gene: TRBJ2-1; V gene: TRBV7-7; CDR3 protein: CASSKRDAGTALDNEQFF; CDR3 DNA: TGTGCCAGCAGCAAACGAGATGCCGGGACCGCCTTGGACAATGAGCAGTTCTTC
clone size: many; D gene: TRBD2; J gene: TRBJ2-1; V gene: TRBV20-1; CDR3 protein: CSAEEGSGRTQFF; CDR3 DNA: TGCAGTGCGGAAGAAGGTAGCGGGAGGACTCAGTTCTTC
clone size: many; D gene: TRBD2; J gene: TRBJ2-7; V gene: TRBV11-2; CDR3 protein: CASSSGLAGDSYEQYF; CDR3 DNA: TGTGCCAGCAGCTCCGGACTAGCGGGGGACTCCTACGAGCAGTACTTC
clone size: many; D gene: TRBD1; J gene: TRBJ1-5; V gene: TRBV9; CDR3 protein: CASNKGPGGSNQPQHF; CDR3 DNA: TGTGCCAGCAACAAAGGTCCAGGGGGCAGCAATCAGCCCCAGCATTTT
clone size: many; D gene: TRBD1; J gene: TRBJ1-2; V gene: TRBV7-9; CDR3 protein: CASSNPTGEEGYTF; CDR3 DNA: TGTGCCAGCAGCAATCCGACAGGGGAGGAAGGCTACACCTTC
clone size: many; D gene: NA; J gene: TRBJ2-7; V gene: TRBV20-1; CDR3 protein: CSARDRGVYEQYF; CDR3 DNA: TGCAGTGCTAGAGACAGGGGAGTCTACGAGCAGTACTTC
clone size: many; D gene: NA; J gene: TRBJ1-4; V gene: TRBV7-6; CDR3 protein: CASSLSWPGETGEKLFF; CDR3 DNA: TGTGCCAGCAGCTTATCCTGGCCCGGAGAAACGGGTGAAAAACTGTTTTTT